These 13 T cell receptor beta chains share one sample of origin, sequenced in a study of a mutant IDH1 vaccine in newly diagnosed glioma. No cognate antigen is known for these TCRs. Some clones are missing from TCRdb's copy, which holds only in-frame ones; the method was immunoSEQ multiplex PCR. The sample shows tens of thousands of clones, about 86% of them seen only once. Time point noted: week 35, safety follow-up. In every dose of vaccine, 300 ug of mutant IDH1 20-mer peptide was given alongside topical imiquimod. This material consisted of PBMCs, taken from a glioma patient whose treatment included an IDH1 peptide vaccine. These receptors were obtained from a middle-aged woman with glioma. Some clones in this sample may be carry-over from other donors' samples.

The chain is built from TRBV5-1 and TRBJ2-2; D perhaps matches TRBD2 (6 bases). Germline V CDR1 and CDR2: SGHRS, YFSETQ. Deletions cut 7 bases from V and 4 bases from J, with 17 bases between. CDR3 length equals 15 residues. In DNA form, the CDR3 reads TGCGCCAGCCTAGCGCCACTAAGTGGCACCGGGGAGCTGTTTTTT. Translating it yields CASLAPLSGTGELFF.

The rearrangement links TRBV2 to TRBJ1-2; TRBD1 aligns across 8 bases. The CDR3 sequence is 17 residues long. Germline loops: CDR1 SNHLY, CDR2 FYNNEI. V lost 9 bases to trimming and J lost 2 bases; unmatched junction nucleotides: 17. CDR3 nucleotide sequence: TGTGCCAGTGAATTTGACAGGGGCCGATTAAGAAACTATGGCTACACCTTC. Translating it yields CASEFDRGRLRNYGYTF.

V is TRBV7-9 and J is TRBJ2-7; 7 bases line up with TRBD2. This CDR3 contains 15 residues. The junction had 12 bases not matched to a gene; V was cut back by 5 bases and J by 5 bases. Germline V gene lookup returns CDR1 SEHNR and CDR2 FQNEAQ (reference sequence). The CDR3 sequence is CASSPFGGGGHEQYF. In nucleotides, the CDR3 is TGTGCCAGCAGCCCCTTTGGGGGGGGAGGGCACGAGCAGTACTTC.

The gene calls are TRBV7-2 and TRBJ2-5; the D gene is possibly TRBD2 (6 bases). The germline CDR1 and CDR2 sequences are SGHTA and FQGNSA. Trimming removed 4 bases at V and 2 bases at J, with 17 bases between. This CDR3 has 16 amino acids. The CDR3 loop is CASSSRDWPFQETQYF. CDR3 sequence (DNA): TGTGCCAGCAGCTCCCGGGACTGGCCTTTTCAAGAGACCCAGTACTTC.

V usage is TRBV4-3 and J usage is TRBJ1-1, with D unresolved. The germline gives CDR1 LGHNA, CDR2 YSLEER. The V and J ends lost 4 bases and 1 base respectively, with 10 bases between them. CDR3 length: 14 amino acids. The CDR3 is CASSLSRGNTEAFF. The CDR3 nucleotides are TGCGCCAGCAGCCTAAGTCGGGGGAACACTGAAGCTTTCTTT.

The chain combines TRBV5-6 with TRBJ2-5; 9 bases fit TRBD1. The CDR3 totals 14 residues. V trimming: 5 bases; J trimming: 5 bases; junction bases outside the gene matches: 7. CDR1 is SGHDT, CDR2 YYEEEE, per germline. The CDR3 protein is CASSSGTGRETQYF. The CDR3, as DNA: TGTGCCAGCAGTTCCGGGACAGGGCGGGAGACCCAGTACTTC.

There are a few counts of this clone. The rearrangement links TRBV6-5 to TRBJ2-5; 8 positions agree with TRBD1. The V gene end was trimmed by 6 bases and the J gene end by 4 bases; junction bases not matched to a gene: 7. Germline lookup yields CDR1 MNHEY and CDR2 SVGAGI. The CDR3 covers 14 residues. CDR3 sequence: CASSPTGGRETQYF. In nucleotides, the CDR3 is TGTGCCAGCAGCCCCACAGGGGGTAGAGAGACCCAGTACTTC.

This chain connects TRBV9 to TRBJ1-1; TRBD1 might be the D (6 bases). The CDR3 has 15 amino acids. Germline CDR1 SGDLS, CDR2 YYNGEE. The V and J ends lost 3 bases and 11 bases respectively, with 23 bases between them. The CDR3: CASSARGGRLGSAFF. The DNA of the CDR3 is TGTGCCAGCAGCGCTCGGGGGGGGCGCCTAGGAAGTGCTTTCTTT. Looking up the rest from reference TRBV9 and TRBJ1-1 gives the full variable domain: DSGVTQTPKHLITATGQRVTLRCSPRSGDLSVYWYQQSLDQGLQFLIQYYNGEERAKGNILERFSAQQFPDLHSELNLSSLELGDSALYFCASSARGGRLGSAFFGQGTRLTVV.

CDR3 bases: TGTGCCAGCAGCGATTGGCCGGGGTGGGCCCAGGGCTACGAGCAGTACTTC. Amino acids: CASSDWPGWAQGYEQYF. The rearrangement links TRBV28 to TRBJ2-7; either TRBD1 or TRBD2 may supply D (5 bases each). This CDR3 has 17 residues. Germline CDR1 reads MDHEN; CDR2 reads SYDVKM. V shed 6 bases and J shed 3 bases, with 24 bases lying between them.

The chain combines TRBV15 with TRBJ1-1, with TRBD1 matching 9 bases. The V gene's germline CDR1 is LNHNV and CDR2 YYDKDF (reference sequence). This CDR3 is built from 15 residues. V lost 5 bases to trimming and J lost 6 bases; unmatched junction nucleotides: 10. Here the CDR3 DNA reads TGTGCCACCAGCGACCCCGGGACAGGGAGAGCTGAAGCTTTCTTT. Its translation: CATSDPGTGRAEAFF.

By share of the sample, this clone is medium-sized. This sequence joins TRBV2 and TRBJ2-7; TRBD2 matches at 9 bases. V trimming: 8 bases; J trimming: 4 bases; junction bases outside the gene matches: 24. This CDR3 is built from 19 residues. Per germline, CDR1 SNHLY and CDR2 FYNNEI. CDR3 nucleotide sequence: TGTGCCAGCTTCCACTGGGCCCTTGATAGGCGGGAGGGCCTATACGAGCAGTACTTC. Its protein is CASFHWALDRREGLYEQYF.

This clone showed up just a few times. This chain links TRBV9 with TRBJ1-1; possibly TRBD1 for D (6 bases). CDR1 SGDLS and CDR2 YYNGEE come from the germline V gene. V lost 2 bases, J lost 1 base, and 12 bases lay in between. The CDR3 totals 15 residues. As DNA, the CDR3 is TGTGCCAGCAGCGTCGGGGGGGCTTCGAACACTGAAGCTTTCTTT. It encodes CASSVGGASNTEAFF.

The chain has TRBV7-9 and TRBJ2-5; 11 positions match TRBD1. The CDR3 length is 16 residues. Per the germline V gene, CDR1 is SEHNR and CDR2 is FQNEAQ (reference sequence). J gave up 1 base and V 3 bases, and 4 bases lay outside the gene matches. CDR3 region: CASSLGDRGTQETQYF. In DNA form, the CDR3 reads TGTGCCAGCAGCTTGGGGGACAGGGGGACCCAAGAGACCCAGTACTTC.